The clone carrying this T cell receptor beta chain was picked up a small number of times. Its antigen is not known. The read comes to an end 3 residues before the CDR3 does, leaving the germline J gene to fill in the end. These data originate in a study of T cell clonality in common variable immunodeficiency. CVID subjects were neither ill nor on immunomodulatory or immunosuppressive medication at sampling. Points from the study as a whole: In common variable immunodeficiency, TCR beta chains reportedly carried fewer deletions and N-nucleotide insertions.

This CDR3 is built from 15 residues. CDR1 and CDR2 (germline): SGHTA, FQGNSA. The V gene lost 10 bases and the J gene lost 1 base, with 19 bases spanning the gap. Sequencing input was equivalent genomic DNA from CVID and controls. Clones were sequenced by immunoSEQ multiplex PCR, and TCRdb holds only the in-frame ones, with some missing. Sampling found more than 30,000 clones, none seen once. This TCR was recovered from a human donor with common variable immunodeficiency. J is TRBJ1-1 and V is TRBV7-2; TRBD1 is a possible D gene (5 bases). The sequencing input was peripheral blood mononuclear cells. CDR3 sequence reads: CATRLRGSRNTEAFF. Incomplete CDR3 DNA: TGTGCCACCCGACTGAGGGGATCGCGGAACACTGAA.